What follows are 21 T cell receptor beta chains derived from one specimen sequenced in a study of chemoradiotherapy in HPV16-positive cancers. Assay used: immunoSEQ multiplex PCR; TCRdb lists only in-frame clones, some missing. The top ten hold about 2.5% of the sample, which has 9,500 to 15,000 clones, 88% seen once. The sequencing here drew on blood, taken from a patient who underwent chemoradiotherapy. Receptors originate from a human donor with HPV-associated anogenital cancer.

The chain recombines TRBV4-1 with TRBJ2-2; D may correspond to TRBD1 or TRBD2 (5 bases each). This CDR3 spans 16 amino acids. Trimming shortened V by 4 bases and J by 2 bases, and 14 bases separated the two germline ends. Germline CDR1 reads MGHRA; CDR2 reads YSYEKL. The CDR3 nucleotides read TGCGCCAGCAGCCCCCGTCCGGGACCCAACACCGGGGAGCTGTTTTTT. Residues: CASSPRPGPNTGELFF.

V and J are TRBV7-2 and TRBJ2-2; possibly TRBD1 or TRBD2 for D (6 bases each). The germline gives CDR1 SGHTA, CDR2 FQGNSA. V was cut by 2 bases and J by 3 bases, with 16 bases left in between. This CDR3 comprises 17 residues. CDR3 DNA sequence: TGTGCCAGCAGCTTAAAATCCGGGGGCCTCTACACCGGGGAGCTGTTTTTT. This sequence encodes CASSLKSGGLYTGELFF.

CDR3 residues: CASSTTEYNEQFF. In nucleotides, the CDR3 is TGTGCCAGTAGTACTACAGAGTACAATGAGCAGTTCTTC. The chain employs TRBV19 and TRBJ2-1; D not certain. The CDR3 is made up of 13 amino acids. Germline CDR1 and CDR2: LNHDA and SQIVND (reference sequence). V lost 4 bases, J lost 4 bases, and 8 bases lay in between. The entire variable domain, with the rest obtained from reference TRBV19 and TRBJ2-1, is as follows: DGGITQSPKYLFRKEGQNVTLSCEQNLNHDAMYWYRQDPGQGLRLIYYSQIVNDFQKGDIAEGYSVSREKKESFPLTVTSAQKNPTAFYLCASSTTEYNEQFFGPGTRLTVL.

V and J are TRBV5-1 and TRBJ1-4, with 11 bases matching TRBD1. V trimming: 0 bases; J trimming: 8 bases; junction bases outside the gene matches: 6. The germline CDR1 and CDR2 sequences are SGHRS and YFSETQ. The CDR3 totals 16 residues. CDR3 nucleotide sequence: TGCGCCAGCAGCTTGGGAAGGACAGGGGGCCTGGAAAAACTGTTTTTT. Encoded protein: CASSLGRTGGLEKLFF.

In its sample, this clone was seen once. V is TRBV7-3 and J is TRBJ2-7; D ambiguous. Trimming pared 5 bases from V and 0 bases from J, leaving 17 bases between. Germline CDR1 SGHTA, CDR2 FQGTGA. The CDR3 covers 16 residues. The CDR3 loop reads CASSQGSRRSSYEQYF. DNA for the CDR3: TGTGCCAGCAGCCAAGGGTCGAGGAGAAGCTCCTACGAGCAGTACTTC.

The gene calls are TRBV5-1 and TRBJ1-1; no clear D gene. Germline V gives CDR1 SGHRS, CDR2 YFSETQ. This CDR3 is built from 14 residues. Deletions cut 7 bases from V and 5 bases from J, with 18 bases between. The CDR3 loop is CASGAGYVMTEAFF. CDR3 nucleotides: TGCGCCAGCGGTGCAGGTTATGTTATGACTGAAGCTTTCTTT.

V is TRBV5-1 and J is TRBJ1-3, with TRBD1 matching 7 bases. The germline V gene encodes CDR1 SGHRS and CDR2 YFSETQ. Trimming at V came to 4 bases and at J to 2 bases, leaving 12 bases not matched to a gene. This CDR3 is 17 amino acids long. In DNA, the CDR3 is TGCGCCAGCAGCGTCGACAGGGATGGATCCGCTGGAAACACCATATATTTT. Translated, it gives CASSVDRDGSAGNTIYF. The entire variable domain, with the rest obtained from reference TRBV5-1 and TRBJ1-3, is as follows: KAGVTQTPRYLIKTRGQQVTLSCSPISGHRSVSWYQQTPGQGLQFLFEYFSETQRNKGNFPGRFSGRQFSNSRSEMNVSTLELGDSALYLCASSVDRDGSAGNTIYFGEGSWLTVV.

CDR3 coding DNA: TGTGCCAGCAAGAGGCAACTCTTGAACACCGGGGAGCTGTTTTTT. Translating it yields CASKRQLLNTGELFF. V usage is TRBV19 and J usage is TRBJ2-2; no reliable D call. Germline V gene data show CDR1 as LNHDA and CDR2 as SQIVND (reference sequence). This CDR3 has 15 residues. V dropped 9 bases and J dropped 1 base, with 15 bases sitting between them.

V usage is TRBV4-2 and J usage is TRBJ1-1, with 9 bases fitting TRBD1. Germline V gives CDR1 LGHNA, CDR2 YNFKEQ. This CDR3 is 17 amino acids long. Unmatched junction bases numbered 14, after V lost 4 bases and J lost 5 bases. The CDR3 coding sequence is TGTGCCAGCAGCCCAAAACAGGGGGCATTTGAGGGGACTGAAGCTTTCTTT. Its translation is CASSPKQGAFEGTEAFF.

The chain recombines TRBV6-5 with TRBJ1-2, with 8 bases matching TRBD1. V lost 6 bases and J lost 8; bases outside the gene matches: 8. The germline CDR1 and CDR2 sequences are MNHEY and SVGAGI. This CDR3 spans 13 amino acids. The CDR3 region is CASSQGQGHGYTF. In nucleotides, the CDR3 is TGTGCCAGCAGCCAAGGACAGGGTCACGGCTACACCTTC.

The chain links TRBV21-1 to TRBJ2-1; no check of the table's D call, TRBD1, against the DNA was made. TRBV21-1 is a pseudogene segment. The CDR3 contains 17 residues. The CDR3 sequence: CASSKVGCRQGRRQQFF. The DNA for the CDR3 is TGTGCCAGCAGCAAAGTCGGTTGTCGGCAGGGTCGTAGGCAGCAGTTCTTC.

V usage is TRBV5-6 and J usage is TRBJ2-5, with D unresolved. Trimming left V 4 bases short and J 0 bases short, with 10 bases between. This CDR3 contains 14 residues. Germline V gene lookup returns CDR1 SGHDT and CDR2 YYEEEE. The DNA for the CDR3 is TGTGCCAGCAGCAATGAACTGTACCAAGAGACCCAGTACTTC. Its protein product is CASSNELYQETQYF.

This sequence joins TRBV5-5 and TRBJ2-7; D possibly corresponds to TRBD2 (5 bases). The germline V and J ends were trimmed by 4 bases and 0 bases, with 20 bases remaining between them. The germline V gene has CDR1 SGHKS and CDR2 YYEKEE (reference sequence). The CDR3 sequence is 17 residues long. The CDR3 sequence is CASSAQYSGFLSYEQYF. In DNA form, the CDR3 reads TGTGCCAGCAGCGCACAATACTCGGGATTCCTCTCCTACGAGCAGTACTTC.

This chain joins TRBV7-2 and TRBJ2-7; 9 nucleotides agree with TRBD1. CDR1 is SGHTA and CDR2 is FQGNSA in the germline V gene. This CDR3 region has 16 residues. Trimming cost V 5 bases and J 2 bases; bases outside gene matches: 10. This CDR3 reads CASSPQTGGIAYEQYF. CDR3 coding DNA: TGTGCCAGCAGCCCCCAGACAGGGGGTATCGCCTACGAGCAGTACTTC.

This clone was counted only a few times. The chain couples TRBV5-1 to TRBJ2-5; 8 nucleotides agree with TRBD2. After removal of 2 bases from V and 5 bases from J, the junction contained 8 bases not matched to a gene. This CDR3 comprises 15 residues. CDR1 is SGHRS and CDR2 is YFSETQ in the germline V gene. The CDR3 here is CASSFFGGEPETQYF. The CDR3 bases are TGCGCCAGCAGCTTCTTCGGGGGGGAGCCTGAGACCCAGTACTTC.

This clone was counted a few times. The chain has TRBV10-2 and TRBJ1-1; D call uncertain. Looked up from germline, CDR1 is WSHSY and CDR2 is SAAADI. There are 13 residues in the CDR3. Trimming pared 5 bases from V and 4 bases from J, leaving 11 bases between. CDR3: CASSLVKGTEAFF. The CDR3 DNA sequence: TGCGCCAGCAGTTTGGTTAAGGGCACTGAAGCTTTCTTT.

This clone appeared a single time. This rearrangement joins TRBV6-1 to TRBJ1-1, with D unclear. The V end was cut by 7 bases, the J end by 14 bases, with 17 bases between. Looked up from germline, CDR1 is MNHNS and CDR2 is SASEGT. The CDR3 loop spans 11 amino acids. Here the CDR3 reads CASNMDSPLFF. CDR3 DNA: TGTGCCAGCAATATGGACTCACCCCTGTTCTTT.

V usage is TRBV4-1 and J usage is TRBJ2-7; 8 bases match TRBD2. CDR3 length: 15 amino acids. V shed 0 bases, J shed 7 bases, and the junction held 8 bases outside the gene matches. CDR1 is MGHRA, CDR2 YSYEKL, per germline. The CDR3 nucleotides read TGCGCCAGCAGCCAAGATAAGCGGGGGTTATCGGAGCAGTACTTC. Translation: CASSQDKRGLSEQYF.

The CDR3 sequence: CAWSFVTGSSFVAGGSYEQYF. The CDR3 DNA follows: TGTGCCTGGAGTTTTGTAACGGGTTCGTCTTTCGTGGCAGGGGGATCCTACGAGCAGTACTTC. The chain employs TRBV30 and TRBJ2-5; 7 bases are a match to TRBD1. Gene TRBJ2-7 matches the end of the DNA better, so the J call may be wrong. Germline-derived CDR1 and CDR2 are GTSNPN and SVGIG (reference sequence). The CDR3 is 21 residues long.

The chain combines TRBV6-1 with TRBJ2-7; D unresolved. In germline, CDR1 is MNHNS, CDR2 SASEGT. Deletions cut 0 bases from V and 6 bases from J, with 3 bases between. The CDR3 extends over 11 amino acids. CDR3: CASSEAPEQYF. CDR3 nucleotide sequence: TGTGCCAGCAGTGAAGCGCCCGAGCAGTACTTC.

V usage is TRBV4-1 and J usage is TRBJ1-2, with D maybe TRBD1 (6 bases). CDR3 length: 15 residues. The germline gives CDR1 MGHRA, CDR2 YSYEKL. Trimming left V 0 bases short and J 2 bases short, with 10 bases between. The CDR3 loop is CASSQDRGPNYGYTF. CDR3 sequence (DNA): TGCGCCAGCAGCCAAGACAGGGGACCGAACTATGGCTACACCTTC.